This record covers a single T cell receptor (beta chain). Its target is not known. Next came a second PCR, run for about 7 to 11 cycles, which used a sample-barcoded 5' primer along with a J-beta primer mix. TCRdb reprocessed the 5' RACE reads via MiXCR and lists one record per CDR3 protein. This table has 1.5 million to 2 million distinct CDR3 sequences, around half appearing once. V lost 1 base to trimming and J lost 3 bases, with 19 bases between them. In germline, CDR1 is SGHTA, CDR2 FQGNSA. CDR3 length: 17 amino acids. The data were taken from a study of blood T cells in healthy people across ages. Study outcomes and limitations: PBMCs that were unsorted prevented a conclusive naive versus antigen-experienced comparison. Getting older went along with TCR beta diversity per million T cells dropping roughly linearly.

The sequencing input was blood. The source is a woman in her thirties or forties in good health. The chain is built from TRBV7-2 and TRBJ2-7; tentative D call: TRBD2 (7 bases). CDR3 bases: TGTGCCAGCAGCTTAGGAGGGGGGGCCCCCGCCGGCTACGAGCAGTACTTC. It codes for CASSLGGGAPAGYEQYF.